The rows below give T cell receptor beta chains drawn from one sample of a study of blood T cell repertoires in COVID-19. Assay used: immunoSEQ multiplex PCR; TCRdb lists only in-frame clones, some missing. The data contain approximately 80,000 clones, about 86% of them singletons. The sample taken for sequencing was peripheral blood. The receptors shown here come from a man of 80 years or more with acute or convalescent COVID-19. CDR3s include the opening cysteine and the closing phenylalanine or tryptophan. A D gene is named only where the DNA matches it firmly.

DNA	CDR3	D	V	J
TGCAGCGTTGACGTTATGACTAGCGGGAGGGCCAGTACCGGGGAGCTGTTTTTT	CSVDVMTSGRASTGELFF	TRBD2	TRBV29-1	TRBJ2-2
TGTGCCGTCACCCCAAGGGCTTTCGACAGGGGGCTATCCTACGAGCAGTACTTC	CAVTPRAFDRGLSYEQYF	TRBD1	TRBV24-1	TRBJ2-7
TGCGCCAGCAGCATGGGGGGCGACGGTCGCTCTGGAAACACCATATATTTT	CASSMGGDGRSGNTIYF	-	TRBV5-1	TRBJ1-3
TGTGCCAGCAGCTTAGAGAGCTATGGCTACACCTTC	CASSLESYGYTF	-	TRBV11-2	TRBJ1-2
TGTGCCAGCAGTTCCCGGGTTAACACTGAAGCTTTCTTT	CASSSRVNTEAFF	-	TRBV6-5	TRBJ1-1
TGCGCCAGCAGCCGTAGTATAAATGAAAAACTGTTTTTT	CASSRSINEKLFF	-	TRBV5-1	TRBJ1-4
TGTGCCAGCAGTTGGGACAGATGGAGCTCCTACGAGCAGTACTTC	CASSWDRWSSYEQYF	TRBD1	TRBV6-2/TRBV6-3	TRBJ2-7
TGTGCCAGCAGCTCTAGCTGGCGGAACACCGGGGAGCTGTTTTTT	CASSSSWRNTGELFF	-	TRBV6-6	TRBJ2-2
TGCGCCAGCAGCCCGGGGCAGGAGGGGACCGGGGAGCTGTTTTTT	CASSPGQEGTGELFF	-	TRBV5-1	TRBJ2-2
TGCGCCAGCAGCTCGTCAGGGGGCGGTTATAACACTGAAGCTTTCTTT	CASSSSGGGYNTEAFF	TRBD1	TRBV5-1	TRBJ1-1
TGTGCCAGCAGCCCGGGACAGGCGGCAGATACGCAGTATTTT	CASSPGQAADTQYF	TRBD1	TRBV7-2	TRBJ2-3